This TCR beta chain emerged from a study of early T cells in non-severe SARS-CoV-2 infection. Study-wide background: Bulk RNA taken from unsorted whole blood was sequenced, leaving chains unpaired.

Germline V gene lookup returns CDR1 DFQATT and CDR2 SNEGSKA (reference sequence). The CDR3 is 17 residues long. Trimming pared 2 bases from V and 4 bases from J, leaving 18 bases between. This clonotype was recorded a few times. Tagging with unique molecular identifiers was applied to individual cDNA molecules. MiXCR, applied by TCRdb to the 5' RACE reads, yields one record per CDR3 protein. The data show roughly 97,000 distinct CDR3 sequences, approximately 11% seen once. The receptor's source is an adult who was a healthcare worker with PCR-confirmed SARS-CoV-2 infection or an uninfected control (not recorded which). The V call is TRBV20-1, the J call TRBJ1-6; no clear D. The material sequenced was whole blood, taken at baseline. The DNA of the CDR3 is TGCAGTGCTAGACAGGAAGCCCGAGGGTTGTATAATTCACCCCTCCACTTT. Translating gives CSARQEARGLYNSPLHF.